This T cell receptor beta chain was identified during a study of vaccination and CD4 T cells after COVID-19. Specified treatment: approximately 10-day PBMC culture with coronavirus spike peptide pools or control peptides (ViraFEST assay). Oncomine TCR Beta short-read sequencing was applied to DNA from cultured CD4+ T cells. MiXCR, run by TCRdb on the PCR reads, gives a single entry per CDR3 protein. Of some 12,000 distinct CDR3 sequences listed, under 35% were seen once; the top ten hold roughly 12%. This clonotype is termed medium-sized (0.01 to 0.1%). Its specificity is not known. Trimming removed 4 bases from V and 0 bases from J, with 16 bases in between. This CDR3 comprises 17 residues. Per germline, CDR1 MNHEY and CDR2 SVGAGI.

The rearrangement uses TRBV6-5 and TRBJ2-1; perhaps TRBD2 as D (6 bases). The sample in question was CD4+ T cells from blood, cultured in vitro, obtained after SARS-CoV-2 vaccination. This receptor was obtained from a human donor who had recovered from COVID-19. CDR3 nucleotides: TGTGCCAGCAGTTCACTTAGCGGACGAAGCTCCTACAATGAGCAGTTCTTC. Its translation: CASSSLSGRSSYNEQFF.